This T cell receptor beta chain came from a study of identical twins. Germline V gene lookup returns CDR1 SGHDT and CDR2 YYEEEE. The V gene lost 5 bases and the J gene lost 8 bases, with 11 bases spanning the gap. This CDR3 spans 12 amino acids. TCRdb reprocessed the 5' RACE reads via MiXCR and lists one record per CDR3 protein. This table has some 500,000 distinct CDR3 sequences, around 9.6% appearing once. The sample also formed part of further work on yellow fever vaccine responses in identical twins.

The receptor comes from a young woman in good health. The chain is built from TRBV5-6 and TRBJ2-1; D not certain. The source material was PBMCs. CDR3 coding DNA: TGTGCCAGCAGGCCCGGGCTTTATGAGCAGTTCTTC. This sequence encodes CASRPGLYEQFF.